Listed below are T cell receptor beta chains from one sample, sequenced in a study of regulatory T cells in long-lasting Graves disease. Using its own MiXCR run on the multiplex PCR reads, TCRdb lists one record per CDR3 protein. Of under 800,000 distinct CDR3 sequences listed, roughly 15% were seen once; the top ten hold about 20%. The sample was also linked to a second study, of T cells in Graves' hyperthyroidism and ophthalmopathy.

The sample here was peripheral blood mononuclear cells (PBMCs), taken at new diagnosis, from a patient treated with antithyroid drugs. The receptors were sampled from a woman in her twenties or thirties with Graves disease. Both conserved end residues are part of each CDR3. Each record gives: V gene, clone size, J gene, D gene, CDR3 DNA, CDR3 protein. D genes are given only for firm matches. Clone sizes are given selectively: once, few, many, or a class where the clone is expanded.

>TRBV11-2|many|TRBJ2-2|.
TGTGCCAGCAGCCGCGCCACCAACAGGTTCACCGGGGAGCTGTTTTTT
CASSRATNRFTGELFF
>TRBV5-1|.|TRBJ1-2|.
TGCGCCAGCAGCTTCGGCAGAGACTATGGCTACACCTTC
CASSFGRDYGYTF
>TRBV3-1|many|TRBJ2-2|.
TGTGCCAGCAGCCAAGTCTCCGGCGGGGAGCTGTTTTTT
CASSQVSGGELFF
>TRBV4-2|few|TRBJ2-5|TRBD2
TGTGCCAGCAGCCAAGATTTGGTAGCGGGAGGCAGGAGGACAGAGACCCAGTACTTC
CASSQDLVAGGRRTETQYF
>TRBV30|.|TRBJ2-7|.
TGTGCCTGGAGAATCGACAGTTTTAGCTACGAGCAGTACTTC
CAWRIDSFSYEQYF
>TRBV29-1|.|TRBJ2-5|TRBD1
TGCAGCGTTGAGCCCAGGGGGTTTCAAGAGACCCAGTACTTC
CSVEPRGFQETQYF
>TRBV3-1|once|TRBJ1-6|.
TGTGCCAGCAGCCAAGTGACGGCAAATTCACCCCTCCACTTT
CASSQVTANSPLHF
>TRBV5-1|few|TRBJ2-3|.
TGCGCCAGCAGCTTAGCGAGATCACACCATACGCAGTATTTT
CASSLARSHHTQYF
>TRBV28|many|TRBJ1-4|.
TGTGCCAGCAGTTTTGGACAGAGTAATGAAAAACTGTTTTTT
CASSFGQSNEKLFF
>TRBV20-1|.|TRBJ1-1|TRBD1
TGCAGTGCTAAGACAGGGGGGATGAACACTGAAGCTTTCTTT
CSAKTGGMNTEAFF
>TRBV12-3/TRBV12-4|few|TRBJ1-1|.
TGTGCCAGCAGTCCGCGACAGGAGTCCATAGAAGCTTTCTTT
CASSPRQESIEAFF
>TRBV6-5|few|TRBJ1-4|.
TGTGCCAGCAGTTATTCGGGGGTAACTAATGAAAAACTGTTTTTT
CASSYSGVTNEKLFF
>TRBV7-2|.|TRBJ1-5|.
TGTGCCAGCAGCTACAGTCATCAGCCCCAGCATTTT
CASSYSHQPQHF
>TRBV28|.|TRBJ1-2|TRBD1
TGTGCCAGCAGTTCTGCGGCAGGGGGTGACTATGGCTACACCTTC
CASSSAAGGDYGYTF
>TRBV28|many|TRBJ2-7|.
TGTGCCAGCAGTCCCCCCGGAGCGCACACCTACGAGCAGTACTTC
CASSPPGAHTYEQYF
>TRBV5-4|few|TRBJ2-1|.
TGTGCCAGCAGCTTACGTTCAGGGTCTTACAATGAGCAGTTCTTC
CASSLRSGSYNEQFF
>TRBV20-1|.|TRBJ1-2|.
TGCAGTGCTAGTGGCGCAGGCGCAGGGCCTTATGGCTACACCTTC
CSASGAGAGPYGYTF
>TRBV6-1|many|TRBJ2-2|.
TGTGCCAGCAGTGACAGGTACACCGGGGAGCTGTTTTTT
CASSDRYTGELFF
>TRBV28|many|TRBJ1-5|.
TGTGCCAGCAGTTTCGGTAGGGCGTCCAATCAGCCCCAGCATTTT
CASSFGRASNQPQHF
>TRBV2|many|TRBJ2-7|.
TGTGCCAGCAGCCAGGGGATTTACAGCGAGCAGTACTTC
CASSQGIYSEQYF
>TRBV3-1|many|TRBJ1-1|TRBD1
TGTGCCAGCCAGAGACAGGGAACGGCCGAAGCTTTCTTT
CASQRQGTAEAFF
>TRBV2|many|TRBJ1-5|.
TGTGCCAGCAGTGAGGACTTCCTCGGCAATCAGCCCCAGCATTTT
CASSEDFLGNQPQHF
>TRBV2|few|TRBJ2-1|TRBD2
TGTGCCACCCGAAGGGGACTAGCGGGCGATGAGCAGTTCTTC
CATRRGLAGDEQFF
>TRBV3-1|many|TRBJ2-5|.
TGTGCCAGCAGCCTCGGACTGAGAGGGACCCAGTACTTC
CASSLGLRGTQYF
>TRBV7-2|many|TRBJ2-5|TRBD2
TGTGCCAGCAGCAAAGACCTAGCGGGAGGGCCGGAGACCCAGTACTTC
CASSKDLAGGPETQYF
>TRBV20-1|few|TRBJ1-2|TRBD1
TGCAGTGCTAGACTGGGGACAGGGGGCCATGGCTACACCTTC
CSARLGTGGHGYTF
>TRBV20-1|.|TRBJ2-3|TRBD2
TGCAGTGCTAGAGATCCCCGGACTAGCGGGAGTATTACAGATACGCAGTATTTT
CSARDPRTSGSITDTQYF
>TRBV6-1|many|TRBJ1-1|.
TGTGCCAGCAGTGACAGGAAGGCTGAAGCTTTCTTT
CASSDRKAEAFF
>TRBV30|few|TRBJ1-6|.
TGTGCCTGGAGCCCGGGTCCACTCTCACCCCTCCACTTT
CAWSPGPLSPLHF
>TRBV18|.|TRBJ1-4|.
TGTGCCAGCTCACTTGTGTCGCAGGGTGGCGAAAAACTGTTTTTT
CASSLVSQGGEKLFF
>TRBV11-2|.|TRBJ2-1|TRBD2
TGTGCCAGCAGCTTCGCTAGCGGGAGGGGTCGTGAGCAGTTCTTC
CASSFASGRGREQFF
>TRBV20-1|.|TRBJ2-1|TRBD2
TGCAGTGCTAGAAAGGGACTAGCTAGGAATGGGCAGTTCTTC
CSARKGLARNGQFF
>TRBV5-4|.|TRBJ1-2|.
TGTGCCAGCAGCTTGGTATTAGGTGCGGCAGGGCTACGCTACACCTTC
CASSLVLGAAGLRYTF
>TRBV28|few|TRBJ2-1|TRBD2
TGTGCCAGCAGCCCGACGGGACTAGGGTCCAATGAGCAGTTCTTC
CASSPTGLGSNEQFF
>TRBV9|few|TRBJ2-3|TRBD2
TGTGCCAGCAGCGTAATGGCGGGAGGGCCTGGCACAGATACGCAGTATTTT
CASSVMAGGPGTDTQYF